One and the same sample provided the 10 T cell receptor beta chains below, sequenced in a study of molecular identifiers for immune sequencing clone quantification. From the PCR reads, TCRdb called clonotypes with MiXCR, one entry per CDR3 protein. The table shows approximately 680,000 distinct CDR3 sequences, with about 25% occurring only once. Sequenced: naive CD8+ T cells from blood, with Jurkat cell RNA spiked in. Indicated subset: FACS-sorted CD8+CD4-CCR7+CD45RA+ naive T cells. Every receptor here comes from a human donor in good health. Some libraries in this study had Jurkat cell RNA spiked in.

Details on this clonotype: A read error may account for a junction end that differs from germline. V and J are TRBV20-1 and TRBJ2-7, with 12 bases lining up with TRBD2. CDR1 is DFQATT, CDR2 SNEGSKA, per germline (reference sequence). The CDR3 runs to 13 residues. The CDR3: CSARTSGTYGQYF. As DNA, the CDR3 is TGCAGTGCCCGGACTAGCGGGACCTACGGGCAGTACTTC.

This clonotype was observed many times. The V gene is TRBV11-2, the J gene TRBJ2-1; 7 nucleotides match TRBD2. V shed 5 bases and J 3 bases; nucleotides not matched to a gene: 7. Germline values: CDR1 SGHAT, CDR2 FQNNGV. The CDR3 runs 15 residues. CDR3 in amino acids: CASSLDPGGYNEQFF. As DNA, the CDR3 is TGTGCCAGCAGCCTTGACCCGGGGGGCTACAATGAGCAGTTCTTC.

This clonotype appeared many times. The chain has TRBV7-2 and TRBJ1-1; D uncertain. Trimming shortened V by 1 base and J by 3 bases, and 6 bases separated the two germline ends. CDR3 size: 13 residues. Germline CDR1 and CDR2: SGHTA and FQGNSA. CDR3 sequence: CASSLVVHTEAFF. As DNA, the CDR3 is TGTGCCAGCAGCTTAGTGGTGCACACTGAAGCTTTCTTT.

J is TRBJ2-1 and V is TRBV4-1; D gene ambiguous. The CDR3 has 15 amino acids. The germline CDR1 and CDR2 sequences are MGHRA and YSYEKL. Between the trimmed V and J ends, which lost 5 bases and 3 bases, there was a span of 14 bases. As DNA, the CDR3 is TGCGCCAGCAGCATACCGAGAGGCGGCTACAATGAGCAGTTCTTC. Translating it yields CASSIPRGGYNEQFF.

In this sample, this clonotype turned up many times. The V call is TRBV7-9, the J call TRBJ1-4; D remains unclear. Germline V lookup: CDR1 SEHNR, CDR2 FQNEAQ (reference sequence). Deletions cut 5 bases from V and 5 bases from J, with 15 bases between. This CDR3 is built from 15 residues. Written as DNA, the CDR3 is TGTGCCAGCAGCCCCACACGGGGAATCAATGAAAAACTGTTTTTT. As protein: CASSPTRGINEKLFF.

This clonotype has ten or more counts. This chain links TRBV7-9 with TRBJ1-4, with D uncertain. There are 17 residues in the CDR3. Germline V CDR1 and CDR2: SEHNR, FQNEAQ (reference sequence). Deletions cut 1 base from V and 0 bases from J, with 12 bases between. DNA of the CDR3: TGTGCCAGCAGCTTAGTATGGGAGTCTGCAACTAATGAAAAACTGTTTTTT. Encoded protein: CASSLVWESATNEKLFF. The whole variable domain, remainder taken from reference TRBV7-9 and TRBJ1-4, is DTGVSQNPRHKITKRGQNVTFRCDPISEHNRLYWYRQTLGQGPEFLTYFQNEAQLEKSRLLSDRFSAERPKGSFSTLEIQRTEQGDSAMYLCASSLVWESATNEKLFFGSGTQLSVL.

About this clonotype itself: The junction and the germline gene differ at one end; a read error may be behind it. The chain is built from TRBV20-1 and TRBJ1-6, with D possibly being TRBD1 (5 bases). The germline gives CDR1 DFQATT, CDR2 SNEGSKA (reference sequence). This CDR3 comprises 13 residues. CDR3 loop: CSARGAGNSLLHF. For the CDR3, the DNA is TGCAGTGCCAGAGGGGCGGGGAATTCACTCCTCCACTTT.

There are a few counts of this clonotype. This sequence joins TRBV20-1 and TRBJ2-7; 7 nucleotides line up with TRBD1. V trimming: 5 bases; J trimming: 1 base; junction bases outside the gene matches: 8. CDR3 length: 14 residues. Germline CDR1 reads DFQATT; CDR2 reads SNEGSKA (reference sequence). CDR3: CSASDRDRSYEQYF. CDR3 bases: TGCAGTGCTTCGGACCGGGACAGATCCTACGAGCAGTACTTC.

In DNA, the CDR3 is TGTGCCAGCAGCCAAGGGGGGGCCGGGCCACCCCTCCACTTT. This gives the protein CASSQGGAGPPLHF. The chain is built from TRBV3-1 and TRBJ1-6, with D perhaps matching TRBD1 (6 bases). The CDR3 contains 14 residues. Germline lookup yields CDR1 LGHDT and CDR2 YNNKEL (reference sequence). V was cut by 1 base and J by 11 bases, with 12 bases left in between.

For this clonotype: A read error may explain this, as a much larger clone is one base away. The V call is TRBV4-3, the J call TRBJ1-2, with D possibly matching TRBD1 (6 bases). CDR1 and CDR2 (germline): LGHNA, YSLEER. The CDR3 length is 14 residues. CDR3 DNA sequence: TGCGCCAGCAGCCAAGACAGGGGAGAATATGGCGACACCTTC. The encoded protein is CASSQDRGEYGDTF.